The next 15 T cell receptor beta chains were all read from a single sample in a study of blood T cell repertoires in COVID-19. Sequencing was performed with immunoSEQ multiplex PCR; in TCRdb, only in-frame clones are kept and a portion is missing. The sample carries about 160,000 clones, around four fifths recorded once. Sequencing used peripheral blood. These receptor sequences come from a man aged 65 to 79 with acute or convalescent COVID-19.

This clone was observed at least ten times. The chain has TRBV28 and TRBJ2-3; 13 nucleotides align to TRBD2. This CDR3 contains 17 residues. Germline assignment: CDR1 MDHEN and CDR2 SYDVKM. The V gene end was trimmed by 0 bases and the J gene end by 2 bases; junction bases not matched to a gene: 2. In DNA form, the CDR3 reads TGTGCCAGCAGTTTATGGGGGACTAGCGGGATCACAGATACGCAGTATTTT. Residues: CASSLWGTSGITDTQYF.

The chain combines TRBV3-1 (or the pseudogene TRBV3-2) with TRBJ2-5, with D possibly TRBD1 on 6 matching bases. The germline V and J ends were trimmed by 1 base and 0 bases, with 15 bases remaining between them. This CDR3 spans 17 amino acids. The germline V gene has CDR1 LGHDT and CDR2 YNNKEL (reference sequence). The CDR3 loop reads CASSQAISTGYQETQYF. CDR3 nucleotides: TGTGCCAGCAGCCAAGCGATCTCGACAGGATACCAAGAGACCCAGTACTTC.

The V gene is TRBV29-1, the J gene TRBJ2-1, with a possible D match to TRBD1 (5 bases). The CDR3 has 14 amino acids. Trimming cost V 8 bases and J 2 bases, with 16 bases left between them. The V gene's germline CDR1 is SQVTM and CDR2 ANQGSEA. CDR3 sequence (DNA): TGCAGCTTCCAGCAGGGCATGCCCTACAATGAGCAGTTCTTC. Its protein product is CSFQQGMPYNEQFF.

V usage is TRBV28 and J usage is TRBJ1-1; TRBD1 is a possible D gene (5 bases). Germline V lookup: CDR1 MDHEN, CDR2 SYDVKM. The CDR3 is 12 amino acids. The V end lost 6 bases, the J end lost 11 bases, and 16 bases lay between the germline ends. CDR3 nucleotide sequence: TGTGCCAGCAGCCGCCCCCGTGCAGGGGCTTTCTTT. This gives the protein CASSRPRAGAFF.

The chain combines TRBV5-6 with TRBJ2-1; tentative D call: TRBD2 (6 bases). Germline loops: CDR1 SGHDT, CDR2 YYEEEE. This CDR3 has 14 amino acids. Trimming took 4 bases from V and 2 from J, leaving 10 bases between them. This CDR3 reads CASSQTSPYNEQFF. CDR3 DNA sequence: TGTGCCAGCAGCCAGACTAGTCCCTACAATGAGCAGTTCTTC.

This chain joins TRBV28 and TRBJ2-7, with TRBD1 matching 9 bases. The CDR3 length is 14 residues. Germline V gene data show CDR1 as MDHEN and CDR2 as SYDVKM. Trimming cost V 8 bases and J 6 bases; bases outside gene matches: 11. CDR3 coding DNA: TGTGCCAGCGCTCCGTGGGGACAGGGAGCCGAGCAGTACTTC. Translating it yields CASAPWGQGAEQYF.

V is TRBV24-1 and J is TRBJ2-1; TRBD1 might be the D (6 bases). Germline CDR1 is KGHDR and CDR2 is SFDVKD. The CDR3 consists of 16 residues. V lost 2 bases, J lost 8 bases, and 18 bases lay in between. The CDR3 sequence is CATSDSGRGPSDEQFF. The CDR3 nucleotides are TGTGCCACCAGTGATTCGGGCAGGGGACCTTCCGATGAGCAGTTCTTC.

The chain uses TRBV27 and TRBJ1-6; no clear D gene. The germline V and J ends were trimmed by 1 base and 5 bases, with 15 bases remaining between them. This CDR3 has 17 amino acids. Germline CDR1 is MNHEY and CDR2 is SMNVEV (reference sequence). CDR3 nucleotide sequence: TGTGCCAGCAGTTTATTTCCCCTGGCGGATAATAATTCACCCCTCCACTTT. Its translation: CASSLFPLADNNSPLHF.

The rearrangement joins TRBV18 to TRBJ1-2; D remains ambiguous. Germline-derived CDR1 and CDR2 are KGHSH and LQKENI. CDR3 length: 13 residues. Deletions cut 3 bases from V and 1 base from J, with 6 bases between. The CDR3 sequence: CASSPRDNYGYTF. Here the CDR3 DNA reads TGTGCCAGCTCACCCCGAGATAACTATGGCTACACCTTC.

This chain links TRBV19 with TRBJ2-1; D not resolved. Germline CDR1 and CDR2: LNHDA and SQIVND (reference sequence). This CDR3 region has 11 residues. Trimming took off 3 bases at V and 11 bases at J, with 8 bases between the two ends. The CDR3 spells CASSIRLQQFF. CDR3 sequence (DNA): TGTGCCAGTAGTATCCGACTGCAGCAGTTCTTC.

The chain links TRBV19 to TRBJ2-7, with 10 bases lining up with TRBD1. The trim removed 3 bases at V and 7 bases at J, leaving 12 bases unmatched. The CDR3 length is 16 residues. Germline V gives CDR1 LNHDA, CDR2 SQIVND (reference sequence). The CDR3 region is CASSILSGQGQGEQYF. CDR3 sequence (DNA): TGTGCCAGTAGTATCCTCTCGGGACAGGGGCAGGGAGAGCAGTACTTC.

The chain carries TRBV18 and TRBJ2-2; 8 bases fit TRBD1. In germline, CDR1 is KGHSH, CDR2 LQKENI. J was trimmed by 7 bases and V by 2 bases; bases with no gene match: 12. The CDR3 has 17 amino acids. CDR3 residues: CASSPSTGTGLHGELFF. CDR3 sequence (DNA): TGTGCCAGCTCACCAAGTACCGGGACAGGACTACACGGGGAGCTGTTTTTT.

The chain joins TRBV6-1 to TRBJ1-3; possible D gene TRBD1, 5 bases. Germline-derived CDR1 and CDR2 are MNHNS and SASEGT. Trimming cost V 0 bases and J 3 bases, with 15 bases left between them. The length of the CDR3 is 17 residues. CDR3 residues: CASSEASGRGSGNTIYF. The CDR3 DNA reads as TGTGCCAGCAGTGAAGCGTCGGGGAGGGGAAGTGGAAACACCATATATTTT.

This chain uses TRBV7-8 with TRBJ2-5, with 10 bases identical to TRBD2. CDR3 length: 17 amino acids. Trimming removed 1 base from V and 5 bases from J; junction bases left unmatched: 10. Germline lookup yields CDR1 SGHVS and CDR2 FQNEAQ. The CDR3 reads CASSLDWRAGGRETQYF. CDR3 in DNA: TGTGCCAGCAGCTTAGATTGGCGAGCGGGAGGGAGGGAGACCCAGTACTTC.

The table lists this clone with a few counts. The chain combines TRBV6-1 with TRBJ2-7, with 7 bases fitting TRBD1. CDR3 length equals 13 residues. V gave up 1 base and J gave up 7 bases; unmatched junction bases: 4. The V gene's germline CDR1 is MNHNS and CDR2 SASEGT. The CDR3 DNA is TGTGCCAGCAGTGAAGGGGACAGTCCAGAGCAGTACTTC. Translated: CASSEGDSPEQYF.